The 7 T cell receptor beta chains listed next were all sequenced from one sample in a study of beta chain features in type 1 diabetes. Study-level results: Type 1 diabetes patients showed a moderate but significant shortening of TCRB CDR3s in all four CD4+ subsets.

These receptors have no identified antigens. Of the isolated RNA, all was reverse transcribed, and so the sequenced material was expressed TCRB transcripts. The assay was immunoSEQ multiplex PCR, and TCRdb's table has in-frame clones only and misses some. The repertoire has 150,000 to 200,000 clones, approximately 8% of them found once; the top ten carry 0.94%. The sequenced sample consisted of central memory CD4+ T cells from blood. These receptors all stem from a middle-aged woman with type 1 diabetes.

This clone was observed a few times. The chain recombines TRBV11-2 with TRBJ2-7, with 7 bases that match TRBD1. Germline lookup yields CDR1 SGHAT and CDR2 FQNNGV. V dropped 4 bases and J dropped 0; count of bases not matched to a gene: 6. The CDR3 totals 15 residues. CDR3 sequence reads: CASSSDRASSYEQYF. The DNA of the CDR3 is TGTGCCAGCAGCTCTGACAGGGCAAGCTCCTACGAGCAGTACTTC. The full variable domain, with the rest looked up from reference TRBV11-2 and TRBJ2-7, is EAGVAQSPRYKIIEKRQSVAFWCNPISGHATLYWYQQILGQGPKLLIQFQNNGVVDDSQLPKDRFSAERLKGVDSTLKIQPAKLEDSAVYLCASSSDRASSYEQYFGPGTRLTVT.

A remark on this clone: Compared with germline, one end of the junction differs, possibly owing to a read error. This chain connects TRBV6-5 to TRBJ2-1, with 7 bases identical to TRBD1. Per the germline V gene, CDR1 is MNHEY and CDR2 is SVGAGI. This CDR3 is built from 14 residues. CDR3 protein: CAISAGTEVDEQFF. The CDR3 DNA sequence: TGTGCCATCAGTGCCGGGACAGAAGTCGATGAGCAGTTCTTC.

The table lists this clone with many counts. The chain couples TRBV2 to TRBJ2-1; TRBD2 matches at 10 bases. CDR3 length equals 16 residues. CDR1 SNHLY and CDR2 FYNNEI come from the germline V gene. The junction had 10 bases not matched to a gene; V was cut back by 3 bases and J by 8 bases. The CDR3 protein is CASSDPASGSLDEQFF. Here the CDR3 DNA reads TGTGCCAGCAGTGACCCGGCTAGCGGGAGTCTCGATGAGCAGTTCTTC. Using reference TRBV2 and TRBJ2-1 for the parts outside the CDR3, the full variable domain is EPEVTQTPSHQVTQMGQEVILRCVPISNHLYFYWYRQILGQKVEFLVSFYNNEISEKSEIFDDQFSVERPDGSNFTLKIRSTKLEDSAMYFCASSDPASGSLDEQFFGPGTRLTVL.

This clone was observed a handful of times. The V and J genes are TRBV7-9 and TRBJ2-5; TRBD2 aligns across 8 bases. V gave up 4 bases and J gave up 2 bases; unmatched junction bases: 6. From germline, CDR1 is SEHNR and CDR2 FQNEAQ (reference sequence). This CDR3 comprises 15 residues. For the CDR3, the DNA is TGTGCCAGCAGCTCTGGGGTAGCGGGGCAAGAGACCCAGTACTTC. It is translated as CASSSGVAGQETQYF.

The rearrangement joins TRBV18 to TRBJ2-7, with a weak D call TRBD2 (6 bases). Looked up from germline, CDR1 is KGHSH and CDR2 is LQKENI. The V end was cut by 4 bases, the J end by 3 bases, with 10 bases between. The CDR3 length is 13 residues. The CDR3: CASSLNGGYEQYF. The CDR3 bases are TGTGCCAGCTCACTCAACGGGGGCTACGAGCAGTACTTC.

This clone came up a few times. The chain is built from TRBV10-3 and TRBJ2-2, with a possible D match to TRBD1 (6 bases). Trimming took off 2 bases at V and 5 bases at J, with 9 bases between the two ends. The CDR3 contains 14 residues. CDR1 ENHRY and CDR2 SYGVKD come from the germline V gene. For the CDR3, the DNA is TGTGCCATCAGTGAGCAGGGGAGAACCGGGGAGCTGTTTTTT. This codes for CAISEQGRTGELFF.

CDR3 coding DNA: TGTGCCAGCAGCTTTCCAGTTATTAGCGGGATAACGAACACCGGGGAGCTGTTTTTT. Residues: CASSFPVISGITNTGELFF. This sequence joins TRBV7-2 and TRBJ2-2; 8 bases map to TRBD2. The CDR3 is made up of 19 amino acids. V dropped 3 bases and J dropped 0; count of bases not matched to a gene: 12. Germline V gene data show CDR1 as SGHTA and CDR2 as FQGNSA.